The clone carrying this T cell receptor (beta chain) was found many times. Its antigen is not known. This entry is derived from a study of T-cell memory formation after mild COVID-19. Findings and caveats of the study: Second-wave clones reaching peak frequency on day 37 lacked confirmed SARS-CoV-2 specificity.

MiXCR, applied by TCRdb to the 5' RACE reads, yields one record per CDR3 protein. The sample holds about 200,000 distinct CDR3 sequences, around 9.5% seen once. V lost 4 bases and J lost 3, with 11 bases in between. There are 14 residues in the CDR3. CDR1 ENHRY and CDR2 SYGVKD come from the germline V gene. The chain carries TRBV10-3 and TRBJ2-3; D might be TRBD1 (5 bases). The TCR originated in a young man who had mild COVID-19 (a few samples of this study predate the infection). Cell type and time point are not known. Sequenced sample: PBMCs or a T cell subset sorted from them (not recorded which). This CDR3 is CAISGPGMTDTQYF. For the CDR3, the DNA is TGTGCCATCAGTGGCCCAGGGATGACAGATACGCAGTATTTT.